A few counts support the clone carrying this TCR beta chain. The sample comes from a study of identical twins. V shed 1 base and J 2 bases; nucleotides not matched to a gene: 5. CDR3 size: 15 residues. Germline CDR1 SEHNR, CDR2 FQNEAQ (reference sequence). MiXCR was run by TCRdb on the 5' RACE reads, yielding one entry per CDR3 protein. This sample has about 240,000 distinct CDR3 sequences; about 12% occur once, and the top ten carry around 4%. These same records also appear under a second study, on yellow fever vaccine responses in identical twins.

The source material was memory (CD45RO+) T cells sorted from blood. This TCR derives from a woman between 18 and 30 years old in good health. The chain carries TRBV7-9 and TRBJ2-7, with TRBD2 matching over 7 bases. CDR3 sequence (DNA): TGTGCCAGCAGCTTAGAGGGAGGGCTAGCCTACGAGCAGTACTTC. Translation gives CASSLEGGLAYEQYF.